This TCR beta chain was recorded in a study of T cells expressing NK-cell markers (dated by TCRdb to 2020 to 2021). Some background on the complete study: About eight donors provided sorted CD3+CD56+NKG2C+, CD3+CD56+NKG2C- and CD3+CD56-NKG2C+ T-cell subsets, whose TCR beta-chain repertoires were profiled. Seven of the eight sequenced donors were HCMV-seropositive and one was HCMV-seronegative. Illumina HiSeq 2000/2500, MiSeq or NextSeq was used to sequence libraries as 2 x 150 bp reads. The study sequenced eight donors, all healthy volunteers chosen at random: three men and five women. The paper as a whole reports these results and caveats: It remained unclear whether the expanded NKG2C-expressing T cell clones were specific for HCMV antigens. Those dominant clonotypes were again the most abundant among CD3+CD56-NKG2C+ cells in four donors, at about 25-65%. In six or seven donors, the dominant CD3+CD56+NKG2C+ clonotypes ranked among the top 10 CD8+ clonotypes, making up about 1.0-8% of CD8+ T cells.

As regards this clonotype: Its antigen is still unknown.

A commercial ELISA kit detecting HCMV-specific IgG in serum was used to determine HCMV serostatus. Peripheral blood mononuclear cells were isolated from blood by Ficoll density gradient centrifugation. TCRdb shows the sequencer as Illumina HiSeq 2000. TCR beta cDNA libraries were made by 5'RACE template switching that added a universal primer site and unique molecular identifiers. Synthesis of cDNA was primed from the TCR beta constant segment and was followed by two consecutive PCR amplification steps. The authors' analysis ran thus. MIGEC was used to demultiplex reads and group reads by UMI, and MiTCR was used to assemble and quantify clonotypes. Only TCR cDNA sequences supported by at least two reads were kept to exclude erroneous sequences. The tcR package was used for downstream repertoire analysis, with clonotypes matched between fractions based on CDR3 nucleotide sequence plus V segment. VDJmatch was used to annotate antigen specificity against VDJdb, with one amino acid substitution allowed in CDR3. Reprocessed by TCRdb, the reads give a single entry per CDR3 protein sequence, without DNA. These V and J calls originate from TCRdb's pipeline instead of the authors' own analysis. This sample's clone table shows approximately 440,000 distinct CDR3 sequences. Approximately 1.4% of the sample rests with the top ten.

The TCR comes from a woman aged 50 to 60 in good health. Donor details come from another sample of the same person, matched by shared clones. The sequenced material came from blood T cells: a sorted CD56 or NKG2C T cell subset, CD4+ or CD8+ T cells, or bulk PBMC T cells (not recorded which).

The CDR3 protein is CASSSRTRRNTIYF. The chain is made from TRBV6-5 and TRBJ1-3; as DNA is missing, the TRBD1 call by TCRdb cannot be tested. The CDR3 starts with the cysteine, ends with the phenylalanine, and has 14 residues. The DNA sequence is not available. The germline V gene gives CDR1 as MNHEY and CDR2 as SVGAGI.